A selection of T cell receptor beta chains follows, all from one sample in a study of blood T cell repertoires in COVID-19. Here immunoSEQ multiplex PCR was the method, and the copy in TCRdb shows in-frame clones only, minus some. The repertoire holds some 180,000 clones, around 80% seen once, with around 6.3% in the top ten. The sequencing sample was made of peripheral blood. The receptors here all came from a woman in her forties with COVID-19, enrolled during active disease. Both conserved end residues are part of each CDR3. A D gene is named only where the DNA matches it firmly. Clone size is stated in some rows and not others, as once, few, many or a class when expanded.

DNA: TGCGCCAGCAGCCAACCGGGACAGGGTGTGAACACTGAAGCTTTCTTT
CDR3: CASSQPGQGVNTEAFF
D: TRBD1
size: -
J: TRBJ1-1
V: TRBV4-1

DNA: TGTGCCGCGGCAGAGTCGGCAGATACGCAGTATTTT
CDR3: CAAAESADTQYF
D: -
size: -
J: TRBJ2-3
V: TRBV18

DNA: TGCAGCGTACAGGTACGGGTTGGTACCTACGAGCAGTACTTC
CDR3: CSVQVRVGTYEQYF
D: -
size: -
J: TRBJ2-7
V: TRBV29-1

DNA: TGTGCCAGCAGCCCCCGGACAGGGAACACCTACGAGCAGTACTTC
CDR3: CASSPRTGNTYEQYF
D: TRBD1
size: -
J: TRBJ2-7
V: TRBV7-6

DNA: TGTGCCAGCAGCTTAAAGACACTCGTGAACACTGAAGCTTTCTTT
CDR3: CASSLKTLVNTEAFF
D: -
size: -
J: TRBJ1-1
V: TRBV11-2

DNA: TGTGCCAGCAGTTATAGGGGCAGCTCCTACGAGCAGTACTTC
CDR3: CASSYRGSSYEQYF
D: -
size: -
J: TRBJ2-7
V: TRBV27

DNA: TGTGCCAGCAGTCCAACTCAACATCAGCCCCAGCATTTT
CDR3: CASSPTQHQPQHF
D: -
size: once
J: TRBJ1-5
V: TRBV12-3/TRBV12-4

DNA: TGTGCCAGCAGCCGGGGTTTACAGGGAAACACTGAAGCTTTCTTT
CDR3: CASSRGLQGNTEAFF
D: -
size: -
J: TRBJ1-1
V: TRBV3-1/TRBV3-2

DNA: TGCGCCAGCAGCTTGGGTCGGAGCATGAACACTGAAGCTTTCTTT
CDR3: CASSLGRSMNTEAFF
D: -
size: -
J: TRBJ1-1
V: TRBV5-1

DNA: TGCGCCAGCAGTGAACAGGGAGGGGAGCAGTACTTC
CDR3: CASSEQGGEQYF
D: -
size: -
J: TRBJ2-7
V: TRBV10-1

DNA: TGTGCCAGCAGCTTTCCCGGGACAGCGACCGAGGAAGCTTTCTTT
CDR3: CASSFPGTATEEAFF
D: TRBD1
size: -
J: TRBJ1-1
V: TRBV7-8

DNA: TGCAGCGTTGACGAGAACTATGGCTACACCTTC
CDR3: CSVDENYGYTF
D: -
size: once
J: TRBJ1-2
V: TRBV29-1

DNA: TGCGCCAGCAGCATCGGGGGGGCCAACGTCCTGACTTTC
CDR3: CASSIGGANVLTF
D: -
size: once
J: TRBJ2-6
V: TRBV4-1

DNA: TGTGCCAGCAGTTACTCGCGACAAACCACCATGAACACTGAAGCTTTCTTT
CDR3: CASSYSRQTTMNTEAFF
D: -
size: many
J: TRBJ1-1
V: TRBV6-2/TRBV6-3

DNA: TGTGCCAGTAGTATAGCTCCCTCCTACAATGAGCAGTTCTTC
CDR3: CASSIAPSYNEQFF
D: -
size: -
J: TRBJ2-1
V: TRBV19

DNA: TGTGCCAGCAGCCCTAGTGGGACTAGGGACAATGAGCAGTTCTTC
CDR3: CASSPSGTRDNEQFF
D: TRBD2
size: -
J: TRBJ2-1
V: TRBV4-2

DNA: TGTGCCAGTACCGTACTAGCGGGAGAGACCGGGGAGCTGTTTTTT
CDR3: CASTVLAGETGELFF
D: TRBD2
size: once
J: TRBJ2-2
V: TRBV19

DNA: TGTGCCAGCAGTCCCTTGACAGGCCCCAGGTACTTC
CDR3: CASSPLTGPRYF
D: -
size: -
J: TRBJ2-7
V: TRBV27

DNA: TGTGCTAGTGGTCGGGGCGGACAGGGCTGGAATCAGCCCCAGCATTTT
CDR3: CASGRGGQGWNQPQHF
D: TRBD1
size: -
J: TRBJ1-5
V: TRBV12-5

DNA: TGTGCCAGCAGTTTTATAGCGGGAGTTTTCTACGAGCAGTACTTC
CDR3: CASSFIAGVFYEQYF
D: TRBD2
size: -
J: TRBJ2-7
V: TRBV28

DNA: TGTGCCAGTAGTCCTCCTCTGACAGCCGCCAACACTGAAGCTTTCTTT
CDR3: CASSPPLTAANTEAFF
D: -
size: once
J: TRBJ1-1
V: TRBV19

DNA: TGTGCCAGCAGCAACATGGACTCCCCCCCCGACACTGAAGCTTTCTTT
CDR3: CASSNMDSPPDTEAFF
D: -
size: -
J: TRBJ1-1
V: TRBV28

DNA: TGTGCCAGCTCACCAGGACAGGCCCTCGGCGGCTATGGCTACACCTTC
CDR3: CASSPGQALGGYGYTF
D: TRBD1
size: -
J: TRBJ1-2
V: TRBV18

DNA: TGTGCCAGCAGCGTCCAGCGGGGGGACGTCACAGATACGCAGTATTTT
CDR3: CASSVQRGDVTDTQYF
D: TRBD2
size: once
J: TRBJ2-3
V: TRBV13

DNA: TGTGCCAGCAGCCCAGGGTCGCAAGAGACCCAGTACTTC
CDR3: CASSPGSQETQYF
D: -
size: -
J: TRBJ2-5
V: TRBV5-4

DNA: TGTGCCATCGCACCCACCGGACAGGGGTGCTTC
CDR3: CAIAPTGQGCF
D: TRBD1
size: few
J: TRBJ1-2
V: TRBV28

DNA: TGTGCCAGCAGCGCCGAAGGGGGCGGTAGTGAAAAACTGTTTTTT
CDR3: CASSAEGGGSEKLFF
D: TRBD1
size: -
J: TRBJ1-4
V: TRBV13

DNA: TGTGCCAGCAGCGCCAGAGCGGGAGGGTTCGTAGATACGCAGTATTTT
CDR3: CASSARAGGFVDTQYF
D: TRBD2
size: -
J: TRBJ2-3
V: TRBV9

DNA: TGTGCCAGCAGTCCCTCCGGGACAGGGGACGAGCAGTACTTC
CDR3: CASSPSGTGDEQYF
D: TRBD1
size: many
J: TRBJ2-7
V: TRBV6-5

DNA: TGTGCCAGCGAGACAGGGATTGGCACTGAAGCTTTCTTT
CDR3: CASETGIGTEAFF
D: TRBD1
size: -
J: TRBJ1-1
V: TRBV6-5

DNA: TGTGCCAGCAGCACGGACAGGTCGAACTATGGCTACACCTTC
CDR3: CASSTDRSNYGYTF
D: TRBD1
size: -
J: TRBJ1-2
V: TRBV14

DNA: TGCGCCAGCAGCATCGGACAATGGGCCCAAGAGACCCAGTACTTC
CDR3: CASSIGQWAQETQYF
D: -
size: -
J: TRBJ2-5
V: TRBV5-1

DNA: TGCGCCAGCAGCCACGGCGGGACTGAAGCTTTCTTT
CDR3: CASSHGGTEAFF
D: -
size: few
J: TRBJ1-1
V: TRBV4-1

DNA: TGTGCCAGCAGCTCGCAGGGTTTATCACCCCTCCACTTT
CDR3: CASSSQGLSPLHF
D: -
size: -
J: TRBJ1-6
V: TRBV5-4

DNA: TGTGCCAGTTCCCCCACCGGGACAGGGGGGGCCTATGGCTACACCTTC
CDR3: CASSPTGTGGAYGYTF
D: TRBD1
size: -
J: TRBJ1-2
V: TRBV19

DNA: TGTGCCAGCAGCTTCGGGACTAGCGGCACAGATACGCAGTATTTT
CDR3: CASSFGTSGTDTQYF
D: TRBD2
size: -
J: TRBJ2-3
V: TRBV5-5